The sequence of this T cell receptor beta chain was determined in a study of blood T cell repertoires in COVID-19. Across the study: T cells, B-cell-depleted T cells, or PBMCs provided the cDNA or gDNA that served as material.

Assay used: immunoSEQ multiplex PCR; TCRdb lists only in-frame clones, some missing. The sample has approximately 60,000 clones; about 88% are singletons. The CDR3 has 15 residues. Germline V gives CDR1 SGHDT, CDR2 YYEEEE. The V gene lost 10 bases and the J gene lost 4 bases, with 22 bases spanning the gap. Sequenced: peripheral blood. This clonotype was obtained from a man aged 65 to 85 with active COVID-19. V and J are TRBV5-6 and TRBJ2-3; D might be TRBD1 (6 bases). The CDR3 loop reads CACGFGGRAPDTQYF. In DNA, the CDR3 is TGTGCCTGCGGCTTTGGGGGCAGGGCCCCAGATACGCAGTATTTT. The complete variable domain, with remaining parts taken from reference TRBV5-6 and TRBJ2-3, reads DAGVTQSPTHLIKTRGQQVTLRCSPKSGHDTVSWYQQALGQGPQFIFQYYEEEERQRGNFPDRFSGHQFPNYSSELNVNALLLGDSALYLCACGFGGRAPDTQYFGPGTRLTVL.